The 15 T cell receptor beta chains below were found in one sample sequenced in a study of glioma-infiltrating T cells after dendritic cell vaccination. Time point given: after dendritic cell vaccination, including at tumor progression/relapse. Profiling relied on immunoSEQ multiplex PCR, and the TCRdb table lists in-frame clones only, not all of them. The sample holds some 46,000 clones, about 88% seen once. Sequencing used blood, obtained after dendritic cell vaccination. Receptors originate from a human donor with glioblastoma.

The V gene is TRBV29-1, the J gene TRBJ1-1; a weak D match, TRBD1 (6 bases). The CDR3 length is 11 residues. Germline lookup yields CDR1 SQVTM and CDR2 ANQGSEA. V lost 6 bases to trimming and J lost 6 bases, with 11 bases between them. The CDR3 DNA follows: TGCAGCGTGGGGGGGCCCGCTGAAGCTTTCTTT. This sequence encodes CSVGGPAEAFF.

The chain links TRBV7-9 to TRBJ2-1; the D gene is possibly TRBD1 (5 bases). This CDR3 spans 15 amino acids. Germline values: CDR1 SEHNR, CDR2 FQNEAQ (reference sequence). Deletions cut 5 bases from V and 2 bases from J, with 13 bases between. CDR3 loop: CASSPTDKTYNEQFF. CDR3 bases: TGTGCCAGCAGCCCAACGGACAAAACCTACAATGAGCAGTTCTTC.

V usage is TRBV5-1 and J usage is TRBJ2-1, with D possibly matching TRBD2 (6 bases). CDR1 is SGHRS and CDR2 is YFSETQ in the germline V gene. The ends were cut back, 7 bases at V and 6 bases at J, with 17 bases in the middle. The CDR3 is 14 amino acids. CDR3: CASRDQRAANEQFF. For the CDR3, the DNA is TGCGCCAGCCGGGACCAGCGGGCGGCCAATGAGCAGTTCTTC.

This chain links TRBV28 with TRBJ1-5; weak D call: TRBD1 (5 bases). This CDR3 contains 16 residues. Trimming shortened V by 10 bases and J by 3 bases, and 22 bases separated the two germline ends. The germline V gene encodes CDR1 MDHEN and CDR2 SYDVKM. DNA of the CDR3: TGTGCCACCCACTTGGGCAGGGCGATGGACAATCAGCCCCAGCATTTT. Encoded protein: CATHLGRAMDNQPQHF.

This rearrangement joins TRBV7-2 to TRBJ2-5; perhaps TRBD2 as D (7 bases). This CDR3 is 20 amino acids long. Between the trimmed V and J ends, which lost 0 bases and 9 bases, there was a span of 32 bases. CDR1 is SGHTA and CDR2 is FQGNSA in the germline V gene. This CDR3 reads CASSLASVLFMGGGTLAQYF. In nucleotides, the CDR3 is TGTGCCAGCAGCTTAGCGTCGGTTTTGTTTATGGGGGGGGGCACTTTGGCCCAGTACTTC.

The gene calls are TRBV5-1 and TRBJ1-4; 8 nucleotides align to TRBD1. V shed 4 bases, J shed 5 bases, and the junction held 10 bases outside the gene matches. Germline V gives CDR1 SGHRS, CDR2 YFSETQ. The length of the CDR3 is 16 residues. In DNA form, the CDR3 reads TGCGCCAGCAGCAGGACCCCGGGACAGGCAAATGAAAAACTGTTTTTT. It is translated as CASSRTPGQANEKLFF.

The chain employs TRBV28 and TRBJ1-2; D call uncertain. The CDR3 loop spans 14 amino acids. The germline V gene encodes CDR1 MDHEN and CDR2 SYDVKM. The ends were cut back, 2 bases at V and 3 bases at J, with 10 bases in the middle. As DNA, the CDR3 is TGTGCCAGCAGTTTAACGGTGGAGTACTATGGCTACACCTTC. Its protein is CASSLTVEYYGYTF.

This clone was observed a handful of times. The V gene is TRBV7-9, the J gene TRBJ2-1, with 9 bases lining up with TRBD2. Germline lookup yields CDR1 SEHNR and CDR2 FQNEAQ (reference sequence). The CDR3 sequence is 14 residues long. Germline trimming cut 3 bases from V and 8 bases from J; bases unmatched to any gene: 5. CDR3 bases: TGTGCCAGCAGCTTTGACAGCGGGAGGTATGAGCAGTTCTTC. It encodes CASSFDSGRYEQFF.

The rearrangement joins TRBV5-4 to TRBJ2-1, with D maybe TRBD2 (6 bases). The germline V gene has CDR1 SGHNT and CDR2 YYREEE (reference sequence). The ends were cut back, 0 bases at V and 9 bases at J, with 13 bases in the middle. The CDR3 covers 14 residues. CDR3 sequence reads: CASSLAGRGGEQFF. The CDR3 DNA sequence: TGTGCCAGCAGCTTGGCCGGGCGGGGAGGTGAGCAGTTCTTC.

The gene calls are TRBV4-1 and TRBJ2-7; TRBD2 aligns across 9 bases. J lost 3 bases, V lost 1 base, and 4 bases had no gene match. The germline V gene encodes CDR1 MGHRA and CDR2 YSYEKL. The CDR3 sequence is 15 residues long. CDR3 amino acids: CASSQGYSGGYEQYF. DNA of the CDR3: TGCGCCAGCAGCCAAGGTTATAGCGGGGGCTACGAGCAGTACTTC.

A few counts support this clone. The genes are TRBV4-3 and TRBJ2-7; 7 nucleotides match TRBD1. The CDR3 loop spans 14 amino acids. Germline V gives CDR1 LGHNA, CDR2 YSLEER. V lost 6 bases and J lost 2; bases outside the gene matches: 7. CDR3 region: CASSPGTETYEQYF. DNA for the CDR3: TGCGCCAGCAGTCCCGGGACAGAAACCTACGAGCAGTACTTC.

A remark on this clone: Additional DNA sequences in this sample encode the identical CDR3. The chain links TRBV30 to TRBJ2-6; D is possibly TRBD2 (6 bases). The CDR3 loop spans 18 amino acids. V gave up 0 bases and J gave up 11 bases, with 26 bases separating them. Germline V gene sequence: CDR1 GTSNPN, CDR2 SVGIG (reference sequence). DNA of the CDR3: TGTGCCTGGAGTGTAAGTGTCGGAGGGAGGCTTGAGGGTGACGTCCTGACTTTC. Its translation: CAWSVSVGGRLEGDVLTF.

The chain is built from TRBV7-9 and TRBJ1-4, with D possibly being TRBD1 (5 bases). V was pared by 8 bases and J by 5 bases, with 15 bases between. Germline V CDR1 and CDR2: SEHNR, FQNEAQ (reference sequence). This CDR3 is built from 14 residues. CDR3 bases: TGTGCCAGCGGGATCTTGACAGAGAATGAAAAACTGTTTTTT. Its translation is CASGILTENEKLFF. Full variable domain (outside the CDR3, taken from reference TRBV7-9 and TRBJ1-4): DTGVSQNPRHKITKRGQNVTFRCDPISEHNRLYWYRQTLGQGPEFLTYFQNEAQLEKSRLLSDRFSAERPKGSFSTLEIQRTEQGDSAMYLCASGILTENEKLFFGSGTQLSVL.

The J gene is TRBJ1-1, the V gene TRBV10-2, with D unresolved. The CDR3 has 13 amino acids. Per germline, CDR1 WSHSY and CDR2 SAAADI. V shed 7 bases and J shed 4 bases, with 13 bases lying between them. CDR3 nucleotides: TGCGCCAGCAAAAATGAGAGGATCACTGAAGCTTTCTTT. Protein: CASKNERITEAFF.

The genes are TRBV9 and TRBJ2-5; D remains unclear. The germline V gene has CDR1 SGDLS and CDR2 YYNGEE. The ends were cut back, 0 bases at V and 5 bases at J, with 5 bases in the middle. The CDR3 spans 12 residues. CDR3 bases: TGTGCCAGCAGCGTAGAAGAGGAGACCCAGTACTTC. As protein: CASSVEEETQYF.